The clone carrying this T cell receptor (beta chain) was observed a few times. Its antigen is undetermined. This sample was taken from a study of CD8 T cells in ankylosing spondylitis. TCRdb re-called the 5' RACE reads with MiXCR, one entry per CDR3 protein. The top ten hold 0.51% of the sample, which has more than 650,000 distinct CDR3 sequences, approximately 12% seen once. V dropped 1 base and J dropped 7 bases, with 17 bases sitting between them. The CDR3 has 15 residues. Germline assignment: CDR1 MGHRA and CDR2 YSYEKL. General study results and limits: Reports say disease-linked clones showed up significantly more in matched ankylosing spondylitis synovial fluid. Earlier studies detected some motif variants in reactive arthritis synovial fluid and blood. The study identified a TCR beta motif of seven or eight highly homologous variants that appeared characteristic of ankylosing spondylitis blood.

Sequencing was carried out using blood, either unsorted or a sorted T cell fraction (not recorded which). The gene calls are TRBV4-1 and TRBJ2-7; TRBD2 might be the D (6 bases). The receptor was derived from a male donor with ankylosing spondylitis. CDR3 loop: CASSQGTSTKREQYF. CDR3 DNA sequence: TGCGCCAGCAGCCAAGGTACTAGCACAAAGAGGGAGCAGTACTTC.